Included here is one T cell receptor (beta chain) sequence, with context. Authors' analysis steps: From reference gene primer amplification, estimates of nucleated cell counts were derived. The data were produced by immunoSEQ multiplex PCR, yet TCRdb's version contains in-frame clones alone and is incomplete. The V and J calls and clone size were taken over from that table, and D and trimming were inferred from the DNA. The sample has tens of thousands of clones; about 88% are singletons. Germline values: CDR1 LGHDT, CDR2 YNNKEL (reference sequence). The CDR3 consists of 13 residues. Unmatched junction bases numbered 5, after V lost 7 bases and J lost 2 bases. The entry originates in a study of blood T cell repertoires in COVID-19.

The sequencing sample was made of peripheral blood. The receptor was derived from a man older than 75 with acute or convalescent COVID-19. This chain links TRBV3-1 (or the pseudogene TRBV3-2) with TRBJ2-7; TRBD1 matches at 7 bases. For the CDR3, the DNA is TGTGCCAGCACCCGACAGGGAACCTACGAGCAGTACTTC. It yields the protein CASTRQGTYEQYF.